Listed here are 23 T cell receptor beta chains from one sample, sequenced in a study of OX40 agonist ivuxolimab in advanced cancers. Clones were sequenced by immunoSEQ multiplex PCR, and TCRdb holds only the in-frame ones, with some missing. Here the sample spans 60,000 to 90,000 clones, over 75% being singletons. The specimen comprised CD4+ or CD8+ T cells sorted from blood, sampled in a trial of the OX40 agonist ivuxolimab. The receptor set was obtained from an adult with an advanced solid tumor such as melanoma, head and neck, liver or kidney cancer.

The rearrangement uses TRBV5-4 and TRBJ1-1; the match to TRBD1 covers 9 bases. Germline assignment: CDR1 SGHNT and CDR2 YYREEE (reference sequence). The CDR3 runs 16 residues. Trimming cost V 0 bases and J 1 base; bases outside gene matches: 4. The CDR3 protein is CASSLDGTGPNTEAFF. CDR3 DNA: TGTGCCAGCAGCTTGGACGGGACAGGGCCGAACACTGAAGCTTTCTTT.

The genes are TRBV19 and TRBJ1-4, with 7 positions matching TRBD1. The CDR3 extends over 14 amino acids. CDR1 and CDR2 (germline): LNHDA, SQIVND (reference sequence). V shed 3 bases and J 9 bases; nucleotides not matched to a gene: 7. The CDR3 sequence is CASSIVGGGKKLFF. In DNA, the CDR3 is TGTGCCAGTAGTATTGTAGGGGGCGGCAAAAAACTGTTTTTT.

This chain uses TRBV12-1 with TRBJ2-3; the D call in the table, TRBD2, was not verified against the DNA. TRBV12-1 is deemed a pseudogene. The CDR3 totals 16 residues. As DNA, the CDR3 is TGTGCCAGCAGCTCCCCCCAAGGTCGGGGCACAGATACGCAGTATTTT. It encodes CASSSPQGRGTDTQYF.

V is TRBV28 and J is TRBJ1-2; the D gene is possibly TRBD1 (5 bases). The CDR3 loop spans 14 amino acids. Trimming pared 3 bases from V and 2 bases from J, leaving 10 bases between. Germline assignment: CDR1 MDHEN and CDR2 SYDVKM. The CDR3 is CASSFGAGNYGYTF. CDR3 nucleotides: TGTGCCAGCAGTTTTGGCGCAGGGAACTATGGCTACACCTTC.

The CDR3 DNA reads TGTGCCAGCAGGCCAGGGCCTACCTACGAGCAGTACTTC. Its protein is CASRPGPTYEQYF. This chain links TRBV28 with TRBJ2-7; the D gene is possibly TRBD1 (5 bases). The V and J ends lost 6 bases and 2 bases respectively, with 11 bases between them. In germline, CDR1 is MDHEN, CDR2 SYDVKM. This CDR3 contains 13 residues.

The chain has TRBV5-5 and TRBJ1-1, with D possibly being TRBD1 (6 bases). Germline V gene sequence: CDR1 SGHKS, CDR2 YYEKEE (reference sequence). V shed 2 bases and J shed 4 bases, with 15 bases lying between them. The CDR3 is 15 residues long. CDR3 in DNA: TGTGCCAGCAGCTTTGGGTCAGGGGTGGGCACTGAAGCTTTCTTT. This translates into CASSFGSGVGTEAFF.

The genes are TRBV9 and TRBJ1-4, with a possible D match to TRBD1 (6 bases). Trimming shortened V by 2 bases and J by 7 bases, and 12 bases separated the two germline ends. CDR1 is SGDLS and CDR2 is YYNGEE in the germline V gene. The CDR3 consists of 14 residues. The CDR3 protein is CASSVEGVPEKLFF. DNA for the CDR3: TGTGCCAGCAGCGTGGAGGGGGTGCCTGAAAAACTGTTTTTT. Based on the CDR3 plus reference TRBV9 and TRBJ1-4, the full variable domain is DSGVTQTPKHLITATGQRVTLRCSPRSGDLSVYWYQQSLDQGLQFLIQYYNGEERAKGNILERFSAQQFPDLHSELNLSSLELGDSALYFCASSVEGVPEKLFFGSGTQLSVL.

The CDR3, as DNA: TGTGCCAGCAGTTACGCTAGCGGGAGGCCAGATACGCAGTATTTT. Translation gives CASSYASGRPDTQYF. The chain has TRBV6-6 and TRBJ2-3; 11 nucleotides line up with TRBD2. The CDR3 sequence is 15 residues long. Trimming removed 2 bases from V and 4 bases from J; junction bases left unmatched: 2. Germline-derived CDR1 and CDR2 are MNHNY and SVGAGI (reference sequence).

In the case of this clone: The sample has other DNA sequences that encode this CDR3 too. The chain has TRBV7-2 and TRBJ2-1; 10 bases line up with TRBD2. After removal of 5 bases from V and 2 bases from J, the junction contained 3 bases not matched to a gene. Germline CDR1 SGHTA, CDR2 FQGNSA. The CDR3 is 15 residues long. The CDR3 DNA reads TGTGCCAGCAGCCAAGCGGGAGGGCCCTACAATGAGCAGTTCTTC. Translated, it gives CASSQAGGPYNEQFF.

J is TRBJ2-1 and V is TRBV9; the D is unclear. Trimming left V 4 bases short and J 12 bases short, with 11 bases between. CDR1 SGDLS and CDR2 YYNGEE come from the germline V gene. The CDR3 has 11 residues. The CDR3 sequence: CASSSQLGQFF. The DNA for the CDR3 is TGTGCCAGCAGCTCTCAACTGGGGCAGTTCTTC.

J is TRBJ2-7 and V is TRBV19; 7 positions match TRBD2. This CDR3 has 16 amino acids. Germline values: CDR1 LNHDA, CDR2 SQIVND (reference sequence). The trim removed 2 bases at V and 5 bases at J, leaving 12 bases unmatched. The CDR3 is CASSIFSRVGGNEQYF. CDR3 sequence (DNA): TGTGCCAGTAGTATATTCTCCCGCGTGGGGGGGAACGAGCAGTACTTC.

The CDR3 reads CASSDQGRSNSPLHF. In DNA, the CDR3 is TGTGCCAGCAGTGACCAGGGACGGAGTAATTCACCCCTCCACTTT. This chain links TRBV6-6 with TRBJ1-6, with D possibly being TRBD1 (5 bases). Trimming shortened V by 5 bases and J by 6 bases, and 14 bases separated the two germline ends. Germline V gives CDR1 MNHNY, CDR2 SVGAGI (reference sequence). The CDR3 has 15 amino acids.

The chain carries TRBV30 and TRBJ1-1, with 10 bases identical to TRBD1. Unmatched junction bases numbered 9, after V lost 7 bases and J lost 10 bases. The CDR3 has 12 amino acids. CDR1 and CDR2 (germline): GTSNPN, SVGIG (reference sequence). This CDR3 reads CASGQGRLVAFF. DNA of the CDR3: TGTGCCTCGGGACAGGGGCGACTTGTAGCTTTCTTT.

The chain carries TRBV2 and TRBJ1-5, with 8 bases matching TRBD1. V dropped 3 bases and J dropped 7; count of bases not matched to a gene: 8. The CDR3 has 15 amino acids. In germline, CDR1 is SNHLY, CDR2 FYNNEI. The CDR3 sequence is CASSDFEQGGQPQHF. DNA for the CDR3: TGTGCCAGCAGTGATTTCGAACAGGGGGGCCAGCCCCAGCATTTT. Combining the CDR3 with reference TRBV2 and TRBJ1-5 gives the whole variable domain EPEVTQTPSHQVTQMGQEVILRCVPISNHLYFYWYRQILGQKVEFLVSFYNNEISEKSEIFDDQFSVERPDGSNFTLKIRSTKLEDSAMYFCASSDFEQGGQPQHFGDGTRLSIL.

This chain uses TRBV7-8 with TRBJ2-1, with TRBD2 matching 9 bases. CDR1 SGHVS and CDR2 FQNEAQ come from the germline V gene. Trimming at V came to 3 bases and at J to 4 bases, leaving 7 bases not matched to a gene. This CDR3 is built from 16 residues. This CDR3 is CASSLGREGLYNEQFF. The CDR3 nucleotides are TGTGCCAGCAGCTTGGGGCGGGAGGGCTTATACAATGAGCAGTTCTTC.

This CDR3 reads CASSLAGDDRYEQYF. CDR3 nucleotide sequence: TGTGCCAGCAGCTTAGCGGGAGACGATAGGTACGAGCAGTACTTC. The genes are TRBV7-6 and TRBJ2-7; a weak D match, TRBD2 (5 bases). V lost 0 bases and J lost 4, with 13 bases in between. The germline CDR1 and CDR2 sequences are SGHVS and FNYEAQ. This CDR3 spans 15 amino acids.

This clone was seen just once. The J gene is TRBJ1-2, the V gene TRBV11-3; TRBD1 matches at 8 bases. With V trimmed by 5 bases and J by 5 bases, 4 bases remained unmatched. This CDR3 has 13 amino acids. CDR1 is SGHNT, CDR2 YENEEA, per germline. CDR3 nucleotide sequence: TGTGCCAGCAGCCCAAGGACAGGGTATGGCTACACCTTC. Residues: CASSPRTGYGYTF.

The chain links TRBV30 to TRBJ2-1; no firm D call. The V end lost 0 bases, the J end lost 10 bases, and 10 bases lay between the germline ends. Germline V gene lookup returns CDR1 GTSNPN and CDR2 SVGIG (reference sequence). The CDR3 is 12 residues long. The CDR3 DNA follows: TGTGCCTGGAGTGTTTTCAGTGACGAGCAGTTCTTC. As protein: CAWSVFSDEQFF.

The chain carries TRBV6-5 and TRBJ2-1; tentatively, D is TRBD2 (5 bases). The CDR3 length is 14 residues. The V end was cut by 3 bases, the J end by 8 bases, with 14 bases between. Germline CDR1 is MNHEY and CDR2 is SVGAGI. CDR3 residues: CASSYSSPEHEQFF. The CDR3 nucleotides read TGTGCCAGCAGTTATTCTAGCCCGGAGCATGAGCAGTTCTTC.

The rearrangement uses TRBV15 and TRBJ2-7, with D tentatively TRBD1 (6 bases). V lost 0 bases to trimming and J lost 2 bases, with 14 bases between them. The CDR3 extends over 16 amino acids. Germline V gives CDR1 LNHNV, CDR2 YYDKDF (reference sequence). The CDR3 protein is CATSREASQGPYEQYF. The CDR3 DNA sequence: TGTGCCACCAGCAGAGAGGCCTCACAGGGTCCCTACGAGCAGTACTTC.

J is TRBJ1-3 and V is TRBV16; D not certain. Germline V gives CDR1 KGHSY, CDR2 FQNENV. There are 17 residues in the CDR3. V was pared by 4 bases and J by 1 base, with 17 bases between. DNA of the CDR3: TGTGCCAGCAGCCCCGGGTACCTGTCCGGATCTGGAAACACCATATATTTT. Translated, it gives CASSPGYLSGSGNTIYF.

This chain connects TRBV5-1 to TRBJ2-1; 9 positions agree with TRBD1. There are 15 residues in the CDR3. The J segment lost 8 bases and the V segment lost 2 bases, leaving 8 bases of the junction unmatched. Germline V gene data show CDR1 as SGHRS and CDR2 as YFSETQ. The CDR3 loop reads CASSFSPTGGHEQFF. The CDR3 bases are TGCGCCAGCAGCTTCTCCCCGACAGGGGGGCATGAGCAGTTCTTC.

The CDR3 coding sequence is TGTGCCAGCAGCTTCGCGTGGGGTCCTAATCAGCCCCAGCATTTT. Translation: CASSFAWGPNQPQHF. The chain joins TRBV5-8 to TRBJ1-5; D unclear. Trimming removed 2 bases from V and 4 bases from J, with 13 bases in between. CDR3 length: 15 residues. CDR1 is SGHTS, CDR2 YDEGEE, per germline.